The 13 T cell receptor beta chains below all came from one sample that was sequenced in a study of beta chain features in type 1 diabetes. Since all of the isolated RNA was reverse transcribed, expressed TCRB transcripts were what got sequenced. Only in-frame clones appear in the TCRdb table, and some are missing; sequencing was by immunoSEQ multiplex PCR. The data contain some 240,000 clones, about 11% of them seen just once; the ten biggest clones take up roughly 1.4%. Sequences were obtained from central memory CD4+ T cells from blood. The receptors originated from a young man in good health.

The chain uses TRBV4-3 and TRBJ2-1; the D gene could be TRBD1 or TRBD2 (5 bases each). Trimming removed 0 bases from V and 8 bases from J, with 14 bases in between. This CDR3 spans 15 amino acids. Germline V CDR1 and CDR2: LGHNA, YSLEER. As DNA, the CDR3 is TGCGCCAGCAGCCAAGAGGCAGCTGGGGACCATGAGCAGTTCTTC. It is translated as CASSQEAAGDHEQFF.

This clone was seen at least ten times. The chain joins TRBV21-1 to TRBJ2-3; the D call of TRBD1 is as the table states it, not checked on the DNA. TRBV21-1 is a known pseudogene. The CDR3 sequence is 17 residues long. The CDR3, as DNA: TGTGCCAGCAGCATACCCCCGGCCAGGGGACGGACAGATACGCAGTATTTT. It codes for CASSIPPARGRTDTQYF.

This chain uses TRBV27 with TRBJ2-7; 8 nucleotides line up with TRBD2. The ends lost 5 bases at V and 2 bases at J; junction bases unmatched: 5. The CDR3 is made up of 14 amino acids. Per the germline V gene, CDR1 is MNHEY and CDR2 is SMNVEV (reference sequence). DNA of the CDR3: TGTGCCAGCAGTAGCGGGAGTTTCACCTACGAGCAGTACTTC. Its translation: CASSSGSFTYEQYF.

This clone was counted a few times. The chain joins TRBV30 to TRBJ2-5; tentatively, D is TRBD1 or TRBD2 (6 bases each). Trimming removed 2 bases from V and 1 base from J, with 11 bases in between. Germline V gene lookup returns CDR1 GTSNPN and CDR2 SVGIG (reference sequence). The CDR3 runs to 14 residues. This chain's CDR3 is CAWSRGPTQETQYF. The CDR3 bases are TGTGCCTGGAGTCGGGGGCCCACCCAAGAGACCCAGTACTTC.

This clone was counted a few times. This chain uses TRBV30 with TRBJ2-3, with no clear D. The CDR3 contains 18 residues. Per the germline V gene, CDR1 is GTSNPN and CDR2 is SVGIG (reference sequence). Between the trimmed V and J ends, which lost 0 bases and 2 bases, there was a span of 21 bases. The CDR3 protein is CAWSVPTTLGTPTDTQYF. The DNA for the CDR3 is TGTGCCTGGAGTGTTCCAACCACCCTAGGTACGCCCACAGATACGCAGTATTTT. Together with reference TRBV30 and TRBJ2-3, the CDR3 gives the full variable domain: SQTIHQWPATLVQPVGSPLSLECTVEGTSNPNLYWYRQAAGRGLQLLFYSVGIGQISSEVPQNLSASRPQDRQFILSSKKLLLSDSGFYLCAWSVPTTLGTPTDTQYFGPGTRLTVL.

This chain uses TRBV14 with TRBJ1-2; no firm D call. Trimming shortened V by 2 bases and J by 1 base, and 8 bases separated the two germline ends. There are 14 residues in the CDR3. Germline V gene lookup returns CDR1 SGHDN and CDR2 FVKESK. The CDR3 sequence is CASSQQLFNYGYTF. CDR3 nucleotides: TGTGCCAGCAGCCAACAACTCTTTAACTATGGCTACACCTTC.

The J gene is TRBJ2-7, the V gene TRBV5-1; 10 nucleotides match TRBD2. V dropped 3 bases and J dropped 3; count of bases not matched to a gene: 6. CDR1 and CDR2 (germline): SGHRS, YFSETQ. The CDR3 contains 15 residues. For the CDR3, the DNA is TGCGCCAGCAGCTCTCCCGGGACTAGCGTCTACGAGCAGTACTTC. Residues: CASSSPGTSVYEQYF.

This clone was detected only a few times. The V and J genes are TRBV7-2 and TRBJ2-1, with a tentative D call TRBD2 (6 bases). CDR3 length: 15 residues. Germline V gene sequence: CDR1 SGHTA, CDR2 FQGNSA. V gave up 5 bases and J gave up 2 bases, with 13 bases separating them. The CDR3 reads CASSPPGRTYNEQFF. In DNA, the CDR3 is TGTGCCAGCAGCCCACCGGGGAGGACCTACAATGAGCAGTTCTTC.

This clone was counted between two and nine times. This chain connects TRBV15 to TRBJ1-2; D remains unclear. Germline V gives CDR1 LNHNV, CDR2 YYDKDF (reference sequence). The CDR3 has 14 residues. V was trimmed by 3 bases and J by 5 bases, leaving 13 bases between them. The CDR3 nucleotides read TGTGCCACCAGCAGGGAAGGCGTGAATTATGGCTACACCTTC. Encoded protein: CATSREGVNYGYTF.

The chain employs TRBV9 and TRBJ1-1; TRBD1 might be the D (6 bases). The CDR3 runs to 14 residues. From germline, CDR1 is SGDLS and CDR2 YYNGEE. Trimming removed 2 bases from V and 1 base from J, with 9 bases in between. CDR3 in amino acids: CASSVGQRNTEAFF. DNA of the CDR3: TGTGCCAGCAGCGTTGGACAGAGGAACACTGAAGCTTTCTTT.

A few counts support this clone. The J gene is TRBJ2-1, the V gene TRBV7-6; 16 bases align to TRBD2. With V trimmed by 4 bases and J by 8 bases, 14 bases remained unmatched. Looked up from germline, CDR1 is SGHVS and CDR2 is FNYEAQ. The CDR3 length is 19 residues. The CDR3 DNA sequence: TGTGCCAGCAGCTCTAACGACATAGGGACTAGCGGGAGGGGGCATGAGCAGTTCTTC. Translating gives CASSSNDIGTSGRGHEQFF.

This clone showed up many times. The rearrangement links TRBV5-4 to TRBJ2-5; D might be TRBD1 (6 bases). Germline assignment: CDR1 SGHNT and CDR2 YYREEE (reference sequence). There are 13 residues in the CDR3. V dropped 3 bases and J dropped 1 base, with 7 bases sitting between them. The CDR3 spells CASSSQGQETQYF. CDR3 nucleotide sequence: TGTGCCAGCAGCTCACAGGGCCAAGAGACCCAGTACTTC.

This chain links TRBV7-2 with TRBJ2-3, with D possibly matching TRBD2 (7 bases). Germline V gene data show CDR1 as SGHTA and CDR2 as FQGNSA. The CDR3 runs 16 residues. The germline V and J ends were trimmed by 5 bases and 3 bases, with 18 bases remaining between them. In nucleotides, the CDR3 is TGTGCCAGCAGCGCCCGGGGGGCGCGAGGAACAGATACGCAGTATTTT. Protein: CASSARGARGTDTQYF.